This T cell receptor (beta chain) was observed in a study of blood T cell repertoires in COVID-19. Clones were read by immunoSEQ multiplex PCR, and TCRdb kept only the in-frame ones, dropping some. The table records some 490,000 clones, approximately 86% of them present only once. CDR3 length equals 12 residues. V lost 4 bases and J lost 3, with 5 bases in between. Germline V gives CDR1 LGHNA, CDR2 YNFKEQ. The sample taken for sequencing was PBMCs or T cells enriched from blood (not recorded which). The clonotype was recovered from a woman aged 55-69 years who had recovered from COVID-19. The rearrangement uses TRBV4-2 and TRBJ2-3; D is unresolved. In DNA form, the CDR3 reads TGTGCCAGCAGCCCTCCGACAGATACGCAGTATTTT. It is translated as CASSPPTDTQYF.